One sample yielded the 24 T cell receptor beta chains listed below, sequenced in a study of vaccination effects on CD4 cells after COVID-19. The antigens for these receptors are not known. Antigen-specific CD4+ T cells were expanded with viral peptide pools in the ViraFEST assay before sequencing. The culture ran for around 10 days before CD4+ T cells were isolated. Each participant was given two doses of one vaccine (BNT162b2 or mRNA-1273). Sequenced by immunoSEQ multiplex PCR; TCRdb stores in-frame clones only, minus some. The repertoire includes more than 20,000 clones, 73% of them detected once, and 7.8% sits in the top ten. Source: CD4+ T cells from PBMCs cultured with SARS-CoV-2 spike peptides, taken after COVID-19 vaccination. These receptors all stem from a human donor who received a COVID-19 vaccine.

The chain joins TRBV3-1 (or the pseudogene TRBV3-2) to TRBJ2-1; 9 nucleotides align to TRBD2. Germline V gene sequence: CDR1 LGHDT, CDR2 YNNKEL (reference sequence). The CDR3 is made up of 16 amino acids. The trim removed 1 base at V and 10 bases at J, leaving 11 bases unmatched. CDR3 in DNA: TGTGCCAGCAGCCAAGGGTCTAGCGGGACTATTGGGGAGCAGTTCTTC. This gives the protein CASSQGSSGTIGEQFF.

The genes are TRBV6-6 and TRBJ1-1; D is ambiguous. V was trimmed by 4 bases and J by 0 bases, leaving 3 bases between them. Germline assignment: CDR1 MNHNY and CDR2 SVGAGI (reference sequence). The CDR3 length is 12 residues. CDR3 nucleotides: TGTGCCAGCAGTTCCATGAACACTGAAGCTTTCTTT. Its protein product is CASSSMNTEAFF.

The chain uses TRBV10-3 and TRBJ2-1, with D uncertain. V dropped 0 bases and J dropped 7 bases, with 7 bases sitting between them. This CDR3 region has 13 residues. Germline lookup yields CDR1 ENHRY and CDR2 SYGVKD. The CDR3, as DNA: TGTGCCATCAGTGAGTCGATAGTGAATGAGCAGTTCTTC. Its protein product is CAISESIVNEQFF.

CDR3 sequence (DNA): TGTGCCAGCAGCCTGTGGACTCCCGGAGGGGGGACCCAGTACTTC. Its protein is CASSLWTPGGGTQYF. This sequence joins TRBV7-2 and TRBJ2-5; tentatively, D is TRBD1 or TRBD2 (6 bases each). CDR1 and CDR2 (germline): SGHTA, FQGNSA. V was shortened by 5 bases and J by 7 bases, with 20 bases between the two germline ends. The CDR3 extends over 15 amino acids.

The chain is built from TRBV11-2 and TRBJ1-4; 8 nucleotides line up with TRBD1. CDR1 is SGHAT and CDR2 is FQNNGV in the germline V gene. The CDR3 runs 18 residues. The J segment lost 7 bases and the V segment lost 5 bases, leaving 18 bases of the junction unmatched. In nucleotides, the CDR3 is TGTGCCAGCAGCCGGACTCGGACAGGGCTGGGGGTTGGTGAAAAACTGTTTTTT. This encodes CASSRTRTGLGVGEKLFF.

This chain joins TRBV5-1 and TRBJ2-3; D ambiguous. Trimming left V 0 bases short and J 2 bases short, with 19 bases between. Germline CDR1 and CDR2: SGHRS and YFSETQ. The CDR3 has 18 residues. This chain's CDR3 is CASSLAAWEKDPTDTQYF. CDR3 in DNA: TGCGCCAGCAGCTTGGCGGCATGGGAAAAGGACCCCACAGATACGCAGTATTTT.

The rearrangement links TRBV29-1 to TRBJ2-6, with no clear D. The germline V gene has CDR1 SQVTM and CDR2 ANQGSEA. There are 13 residues in the CDR3. V lost 5 bases and J lost 1, with 6 bases in between. CDR3 bases: TGCAGCGTTCATACGTCTGGGGCCAACGTCCTGACTTTC. Its translation: CSVHTSGANVLTF.

This clone was picked up one time. The gene calls are TRBV6-7 and TRBJ2-7; 7 bases agree with TRBD2. TRBV6-7 is known as an ORF, though its function is uncertain. The V and J ends lost 2 bases and 3 bases, in that order; junction bases with no gene match: 7. This CDR3 contains 15 residues. The CDR3 loop is CASSYRGERSYEQYF. The CDR3, as DNA: TGTGCCAGCAGTTACCGGGGGGAGAGGAGCTACGAGCAGTACTTC.

As to this clone: This same CDR3 is encoded by further DNA sequences in the sample. This chain joins TRBV6-4 and TRBJ2-1, with TRBD2 matching 9 bases. Germline CDR1 MRHNA, CDR2 SNTAGT. There are 15 residues in the CDR3. Trimming took 0 bases from V and 7 from J; bases not matched to a gene: 4. The CDR3 reads CASSDSAGGPNEQFF. CDR3 DNA sequence: TGTGCCAGCAGTGACTCGGCGGGGGGGCCGAATGAGCAGTTCTTC.

V usage is TRBV5-1 and J usage is TRBJ2-1, with 9 bases lining up with TRBD1. Trimming at V came to 3 bases and at J to 2 bases, leaving 3 bases not matched to a gene. This CDR3 region has 15 residues. Germline assignment: CDR1 SGHRS and CDR2 YFSETQ. Here the CDR3 DNA reads TGCGCCAGCAGCTGGGGGGACAGGGCCTACAATGAGCAGTTCTTC. Translating gives CASSWGDRAYNEQFF.

The chain has TRBV7-9 and TRBJ1-1; D remains ambiguous. The CDR3 consists of 14 residues. V was shortened by 3 bases and J by 2 bases, with 10 bases between the two germline ends. In germline, CDR1 is SEHNR, CDR2 FQNEAQ (reference sequence). The CDR3 protein is CASSFGESNTEAFF. The CDR3, as DNA: TGTGCCAGCAGCTTCGGGGAATCCAACACTGAAGCTTTCTTT. Together with reference TRBV7-9 and TRBJ1-1, the CDR3 gives the full variable domain: DTGVSQNPRHKITKRGQNVTFRCDPISEHNRLYWYRQTLGQGPEFLTYFQNEAQLEKSRLLSDRFSAERPKGSFSTLEIQRTEQGDSAMYLCASSFGESNTEAFFGQGTRLTVV.

CDR3 in DNA: TGTGCCAGCAGCCGAACCGCAACAGCGGATACGCAGTATTTT. Translation gives CASSRTATADTQYF. The chain uses TRBV6-5 and TRBJ2-3; D not certain. CDR1 is MNHEY, CDR2 SVGAGI, per germline. With 6 bases removed from V and 6 bases from J, the gap between germline ends came to 16 bases. CDR3 size: 14 residues.

The chain is built from TRBV18 and TRBJ1-2; TRBD1 matches at 12 bases. The CDR3 has 14 residues. Losses at the gene ends were 6 bases for V and 3 bases for J; bases not matched to a gene: 2. Germline CDR1 reads KGHSH; CDR2 reads LQKENI. CDR3 loop: CASSGTGGDYGYTF. Here the CDR3 DNA reads TGTGCCAGCTCGGGGACAGGGGGCGACTATGGCTACACCTTC. The full variable domain, rest sourced from reference TRBV18 and TRBJ1-2, is NAGVMQNPRHLVRRRGQEARLRCSPMKGHSHVYWYRQLPEEGLKFMVYLQKENIIDESGMPKERFSAEFPKEGPSILRIQQVVRGDSAAYFCASSGTGGDYGYTFGSGTRLTVV.

This clone was seen a handful of times. This chain links TRBV6-5 with TRBJ1-1; 7 positions agree with TRBD1. The J segment lost 0 bases and the V segment lost 5 bases, leaving 6 bases of the junction unmatched. Per the germline V gene, CDR1 is MNHEY and CDR2 is SVGAGI. This CDR3 is 15 amino acids long. The CDR3 DNA is TGTGCCAGCAGTCCTGGGGACAGAGTGAACACTGAAGCTTTCTTT. Protein product: CASSPGDRVNTEAFF.

The V and J genes are TRBV7-9 and TRBJ2-7; D is possibly TRBD1 or TRBD2 (5 bases each). V was shortened by 3 bases and J by 2 bases, with 11 bases between the two germline ends. CDR1 and CDR2 (germline): SEHNR, FQNEAQ (reference sequence). This CDR3 has 14 amino acids. The CDR3 coding sequence is TGTGCCAGCAGCTTGCGAGGGGATACCTACGAGCAGTACTTC. As protein: CASSLRGDTYEQYF.

The chain combines TRBV24-1 with TRBJ2-1; D possibly corresponds to TRBD1 (6 bases). Per the germline V gene, CDR1 is KGHDR and CDR2 is SFDVKD. The CDR3 is 15 amino acids. Trimming removed 9 bases from V and 3 bases from J, with 17 bases in between. CDR3 loop: CATSTGTTIYNEQFF. CDR3 in DNA: TGTGCCACCTCCACCGGGACAACGATCTACAATGAGCAGTTCTTC.

This clone has a handful of counts. The V gene is TRBV5-1, the J gene TRBJ2-1; TRBD2 matches 11 bases. V lost 5 bases to trimming and J lost 4 bases; unmatched junction nucleotides: 5. The CDR3 consists of 15 residues. Germline V CDR1 and CDR2: SGHRS, YFSETQ. The CDR3 coding sequence is TGCGCCAGCAGACTCACTAGCGGGAGTTACAATGAGCAGTTCTTC. As protein: CASRLTSGSYNEQFF. The full variable domain, in which reference TRBV5-1 and TRBJ2-1 provide the parts outside the CDR3, is KAGVTQTPRYLIKTRGQQVTLSCSPISGHRSVSWYQQTPGQGLQFLFEYFSETQRNKGNFPGRFSGRQFSNSRSEMNVSTLELGDSALYLCASRLTSGSYNEQFFGPGTRLTVL.

This clone was counted a single time. V is TRBV5-6 and J is TRBJ1-1, with a weak D call TRBD1 (5 bases). The germline CDR1 and CDR2 sequences are SGHDT and YYEEEE. The CDR3 totals 17 residues. The V end was cut by 1 base, the J end by 3 bases, with 19 bases between. This CDR3 reads CASSLYRWGRGDTEAFF. DNA for the CDR3: TGTGCCAGCAGCTTGTACAGGTGGGGTCGAGGTGACACTGAAGCTTTCTTT. The variable domain in full, with the rest retrieved from reference TRBV5-6 and TRBJ1-1, is DAGVTQSPTHLIKTRGQQVTLRCSPKSGHDTVSWYQQALGQGPQFIFQYYEEEERQRGNFPDRFSGHQFPNYSSELNVNALLLGDSALYLCASSLYRWGRGDTEAFFGQGTRLTVV.

The rearrangement uses TRBV5-1 and TRBJ2-2; 7 nucleotides agree with TRBD1. With V trimmed by 1 base and J by 1 base, 7 bases remained unmatched. CDR3 length: 17 amino acids. From germline, CDR1 is SGHRS and CDR2 YFSETQ. The CDR3: CASSLTQRTGNTGELFF. As DNA, the CDR3 is TGCGCCAGCAGCTTGACCCAAAGGACAGGGAACACCGGGGAGCTGTTTTTT.

V is TRBV11-2 and J is TRBJ1-2, with 8 bases that match TRBD1. CDR1 SGHAT and CDR2 FQNNGV come from the germline V gene. This CDR3 has 15 amino acids. The ends lost 0 bases at V and 5 bases at J; junction bases unmatched: 5. CDR3 coding DNA: TGTGCCAGCAGCTTAGATCCAACAGGGGGATATGGCTACACCTTC. Protein sequence: CASSLDPTGGYGYTF.

This chain uses TRBV7-9 with TRBJ2-7, with TRBD2 matching 7 bases. The CDR3 is 14 residues long. Germline V gene lookup returns CDR1 SEHNR and CDR2 FQNEAQ (reference sequence). V dropped 5 bases and J dropped 7; count of bases not matched to a gene: 11. The CDR3 sequence is CASSRSGGGEEQYF. The CDR3 DNA is TGTGCCAGCAGCCGTTCGGGCGGGGGAGAAGAGCAGTACTTC.

The chain joins TRBV24-1 to TRBJ2-3; 7 positions agree with TRBD2. V shed 2 bases, J shed 1 base, and the junction held 5 bases outside the gene matches. CDR1 and CDR2 (germline): KGHDR, SFDVKD. The CDR3 is 16 amino acids. The CDR3 reads CATSDSKRGGTDTQYF. The CDR3 DNA reads TGTGCCACCAGTGATTCAAAACGGGGGGGCACAGATACGCAGTATTTT.

In its sample, this clone was seen a few times. This rearrangement joins TRBV5-1 to TRBJ1-3, with 7 bases fitting TRBD1. The CDR3 consists of 15 residues. V trimming: 4 bases; J trimming: 4 bases; junction bases outside the gene matches: 8. Germline lookup yields CDR1 SGHRS and CDR2 YFSETQ. Here the CDR3 DNA reads TGCGCCAGCAGCGGTCAACAGGGGTGGGGAAACACCATATATTTT. It codes for CASSGQQGWGNTIYF.

The rearrangement links TRBV6-4 to TRBJ2-7; no reliable D call. This CDR3 has 11 amino acids. Germline V gene lookup returns CDR1 MRHNA and CDR2 SNTAGT. V was trimmed by 3 bases and J by 9 bases, leaving 9 bases between them. CDR3 bases: TGTGCCAGCAGTGATACAGACTGGCAGTACTTC. Its protein is CASSDTDWQYF.